The clone carrying this T cell receptor beta chain was detected only a few times. As yet, its antigen is unknown. TCRB transcripts that were expressed got sequenced, as all of the isolated RNA had been reverse transcribed. TCRdb's table, derived via immunoSEQ multiplex PCR, lists solely in-frame clones and lacks some. The top ten clones hold roughly 1% of a sample with around 300,000 clones, approximately 8% of them seen once. This sample is drawn from a study of beta chain features in type 1 diabetes. Study overall: All of the samples together had around 110,000,000 sorted cells examined. Study-level results: Moderate but significant shortening of TCRB CDR3s was recorded in all four CD4+ subsets from Type 1 diabetes patients. Insertion counts at VDJ junctions were lower in type 1 diabetes patients, who also showed more deletions there.

The CDR3 extends over 14 amino acids. Germline CDR1 and CDR2: MNHEY and SVGAGI. Germline trimming cut 6 bases from V and 3 bases from J; bases unmatched to any gene: 4. This rearrangement joins TRBV6-5 to TRBJ1-4; TRBD1 matches 7 bases. The clonotype comes from a woman in her late teens or twenties in good health. The specimen was central memory CD4+ T cells from blood. CDR3 sequence reads: CASRTGLSNEKLFF. In nucleotides, the CDR3 is TGTGCCAGCAGGACAGGGTTATCTAATGAAAAACTGTTTTTT.